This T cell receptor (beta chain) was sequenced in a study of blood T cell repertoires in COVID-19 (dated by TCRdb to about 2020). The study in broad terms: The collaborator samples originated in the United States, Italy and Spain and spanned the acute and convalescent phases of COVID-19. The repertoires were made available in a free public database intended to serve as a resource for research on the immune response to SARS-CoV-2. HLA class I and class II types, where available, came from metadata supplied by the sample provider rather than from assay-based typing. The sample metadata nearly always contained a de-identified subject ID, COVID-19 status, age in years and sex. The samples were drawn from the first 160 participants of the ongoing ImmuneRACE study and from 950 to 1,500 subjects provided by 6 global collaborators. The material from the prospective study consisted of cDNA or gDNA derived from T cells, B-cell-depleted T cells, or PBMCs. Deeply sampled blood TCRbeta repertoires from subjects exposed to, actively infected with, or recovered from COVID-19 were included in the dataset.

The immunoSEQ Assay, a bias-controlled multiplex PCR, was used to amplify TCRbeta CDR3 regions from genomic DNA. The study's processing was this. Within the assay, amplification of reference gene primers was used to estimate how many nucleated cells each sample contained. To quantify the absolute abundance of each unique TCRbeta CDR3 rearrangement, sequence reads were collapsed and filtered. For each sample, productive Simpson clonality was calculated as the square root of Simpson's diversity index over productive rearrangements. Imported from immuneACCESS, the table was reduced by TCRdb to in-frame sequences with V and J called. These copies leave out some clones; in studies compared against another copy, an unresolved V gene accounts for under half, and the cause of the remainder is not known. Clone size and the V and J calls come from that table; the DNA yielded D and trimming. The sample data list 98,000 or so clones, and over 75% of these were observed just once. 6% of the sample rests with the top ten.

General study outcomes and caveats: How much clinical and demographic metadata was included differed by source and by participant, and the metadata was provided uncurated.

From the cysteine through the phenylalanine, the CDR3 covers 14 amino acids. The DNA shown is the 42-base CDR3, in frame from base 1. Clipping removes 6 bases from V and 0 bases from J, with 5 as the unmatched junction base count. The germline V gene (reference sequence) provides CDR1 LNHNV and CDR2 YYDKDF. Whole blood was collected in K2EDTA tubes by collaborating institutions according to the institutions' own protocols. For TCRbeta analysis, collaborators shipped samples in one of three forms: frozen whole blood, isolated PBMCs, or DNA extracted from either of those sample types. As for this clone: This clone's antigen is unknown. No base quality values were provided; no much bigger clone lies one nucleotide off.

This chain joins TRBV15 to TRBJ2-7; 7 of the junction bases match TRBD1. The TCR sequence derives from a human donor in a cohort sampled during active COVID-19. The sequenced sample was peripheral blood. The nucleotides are TGTGCCACCAGAGAGGGACAGCACTCCTACGAGCAGTACTTC. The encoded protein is CATREGQHSYEQYF.